The 19 T cell receptor beta chains reported below all come from one sample, sequenced in a study of blood T cell repertoires in COVID-19. TCRdb's table, derived via immunoSEQ multiplex PCR, lists solely in-frame clones and lacks some. The data hold a few hundred thousand clones, with 85% to 90% observed a single time. Sequencing was done on a sample of PBMCs or T cells enriched from blood (not recorded which). The receptors were gathered from a woman aged 18-29 years who had recovered from COVID-19.

The chain carries TRBV4-2 and TRBJ2-3; no firm D call. Between the trimmed V and J ends, which lost 5 bases and 5 bases, there was a span of 20 bases. The CDR3 extends over 16 amino acids. CDR1 and CDR2 (germline): LGHNA, YNFKEQ. This chain's CDR3 is CASSSGLTPAGDTQYF. CDR3 nucleotide sequence: TGTGCCAGCAGCTCAGGTCTTACTCCAGCCGGAGATACGCAGTATTTT.

The rearrangement joins TRBV3-1 (or the pseudogene TRBV3-2) to TRBJ2-7; D call uncertain. The germline gives CDR1 LGHDT, CDR2 YNNKEL (reference sequence). This CDR3 is built from 14 residues. The V end lost 1 base, the J end lost 0 bases, and 7 bases lay between the germline ends. CDR3 in amino acids: CASSQVIDSYEQYF. CDR3 DNA sequence: TGTGCCAGCAGCCAAGTAATAGACTCCTACGAGCAGTACTTC.

The DNA of the CDR3 is TGTGCCAGTACCCCTATGACAGGGACCCTATATGGCTACACCTTC. This sequence encodes CASTPMTGTLYGYTF. The chain links TRBV19 to TRBJ1-2, with 7 positions matching TRBD1. Trimming at V came to 7 bases and at J to 5 bases, leaving 13 bases not matched to a gene. The CDR3 has 15 amino acids. Germline V gives CDR1 LNHDA, CDR2 SQIVND (reference sequence).

In this sample, this clone turned up a few times. CDR3 protein: CAWSPRDTQYF. The CDR3 DNA reads TGTGCCTGGAGTCCTAGAGATACGCAGTATTTT. The J gene is TRBJ2-3, the V gene TRBV30, with unresolved D. Trimming removed 2 bases at V and 5 bases at J, with 5 bases between. CDR3 length: 11 amino acids. In germline, CDR1 is GTSNPN, CDR2 SVGIG (reference sequence).

The J gene is TRBJ2-2, the V gene TRBV2; 8 nucleotides match TRBD2. The CDR3 is made up of 15 amino acids. J gave up 6 bases and V 6 bases, and 9 bases lay outside the gene matches. The V gene's germline CDR1 is SNHLY and CDR2 FYNNEI. As DNA, the CDR3 is TGTGCCAGCAGGCGCCAGAGCGGGAGTTCCGGGGAGCTGTTTTTT. This gives the protein CASRRQSGSSGELFF.

The CDR3 spells CASSDGKGRGNYEQYF. DNA of the CDR3: TGCGCCAGCAGTGACGGAAAGGGCAGGGGCAACTACGAGCAGTACTTC. The chain couples TRBV10-1 to TRBJ2-7; perhaps TRBD1 as D (6 bases). Germline CDR1 reads WNHNN; CDR2 reads SYGVQD (reference sequence). There are 16 residues in the CDR3. Between the trimmed V and J ends, which lost 3 bases and 3 bases, there was a span of 18 bases.

This clone was found a few times. V is TRBV18 and J is TRBJ1-1; maybe TRBD1 (5 bases). CDR1 KGHSH and CDR2 LQKENI come from the germline V gene. Trimming left V 3 bases short and J 4 bases short, with 12 bases between. The CDR3 contains 14 residues. Written as DNA, the CDR3 is TGTGCCAGCTCACCGTCGGAGGGGCTCACTGAAGCTTTCTTT. Its protein is CASSPSEGLTEAFF.

The J gene is TRBJ1-1, the V gene TRBV19; 9 nucleotides align to TRBD1. Germline assignment: CDR1 LNHDA and CDR2 SQIVND (reference sequence). The CDR3 runs 13 residues. The junction had 5 bases not matched to a gene; V was cut back by 8 bases and J by 4 bases. CDR3 loop: CASGDRGGTEAFF. The CDR3 DNA reads as TGTGCCAGTGGAGACAGGGGGGGCACTGAAGCTTTCTTT.

CDR3 region: CASSPERGGTSYEQYF. Here the CDR3 DNA reads TGTGCCAGCAGCCCGGAAAGGGGCGGGACCTCCTACGAGCAGTACTTC. The chain recombines TRBV9 with TRBJ2-7; possibly TRBD2 for D (6 bases). Germline lookup yields CDR1 SGDLS and CDR2 YYNGEE. This CDR3 has 16 amino acids. Between the trimmed V and J ends, which lost 4 bases and 0 bases, there was a span of 17 bases.

The chain carries TRBV28 and TRBJ1-2; D possibly corresponds to TRBD1 (6 bases). Between the trimmed V and J ends, which lost 1 base and 1 base, there was a span of 13 bases. This CDR3 contains 16 residues. Germline CDR1 MDHEN, CDR2 SYDVKM. This CDR3 reads CASSLYPTGLNYGYTF. CDR3 nucleotides: TGTGCCAGCAGTTTATACCCCACAGGGCTTAACTATGGCTACACCTTC.

The V gene is TRBV7-9, the J gene TRBJ2-3; D perhaps matches TRBD1 (6 bases). The V end lost 2 bases, the J end lost 6 bases, and 21 bases lay between the germline ends. The CDR3 extends over 17 amino acids. From germline, CDR1 is SEHNR and CDR2 FQNEAQ (reference sequence). The CDR3, as DNA: TGTGCCAGCAGCTTAATTTGGGATACAGGGAATGACGATACGCAGTATTTT. As protein: CASSLIWDTGNDDTQYF.

The chain combines TRBV29-1 with TRBJ2-3; maybe TRBD1 (5 bases). V lost 3 bases, J lost 11 bases, and 18 bases lay in between. This CDR3 is built from 13 residues. CDR1 is SQVTM, CDR2 ANQGSEA, per germline. The CDR3 is CSVEGPALDQQYF. DNA of the CDR3: TGCAGCGTTGAGGGGCCGGCTTTGGATCAGCAGTATTTT.

This clone was found many times. The chain has TRBV7-9 and TRBJ1-1; D gene unclear. V was cut by 1 base and J by 7 bases, with 10 bases left in between. Germline CDR1 is SEHNR and CDR2 is FQNEAQ (reference sequence). The CDR3 has 13 amino acids. The CDR3 spells CASSLGLEVEAFF. Here the CDR3 DNA reads TGTGCCAGCAGCTTAGGGCTTGAAGTTGAAGCTTTCTTT. Full variable domain (rest looked up from reference TRBV7-9 and TRBJ1-1): DTGVSQNPRHKITKRGQNVTFRCDPISEHNRLYWYRQTLGQGPEFLTYFQNEAQLEKSRLLSDRFSAERPKGSFSTLEIQRTEQGDSAMYLCASSLGLEVEAFFGQGTRLTVV.

The CDR3 loop reads CASSSGFTGELFF. CDR3 nucleotide sequence: TGTGCCAGTAGTTCAGGGTTCACCGGGGAGCTGTTTTTT. J is TRBJ2-2 and V is TRBV19; possibly TRBD1 for D (5 bases). The CDR3 totals 13 residues. The germline CDR1 and CDR2 sequences are LNHDA and SQIVND (reference sequence). Between the trimmed V and J ends, which lost 5 bases and 4 bases, there was a span of 8 bases.

The chain couples TRBV11-2 to TRBJ1-2; no definite D call. V was shortened by 1 base and J by 9 bases, with 15 bases between the two germline ends. Germline V gives CDR1 SGHAT, CDR2 FQNNGV. The CDR3 has 14 amino acids. CDR3 DNA: TGTGCCAGCAGCTTAGGCCGGAGTTTTGGAAGCTACACCTTC. Its translation is CASSLGRSFGSYTF. Supplemented by reference TRBV11-2 and TRBJ1-2, the full variable domain reads EAGVAQSPRYKIIEKRQSVAFWCNPISGHATLYWYQQILGQGPKLLIQFQNNGVVDDSQLPKDRFSAERLKGVDSTLKIQPAKLEDSAVYLCASSLGRSFGSYTFGSGTRLTVV.

Points on this clone: This sample includes further DNA sequences coding for the same CDR3. The chain is built from TRBV7-9 and TRBJ1-5, with 7 positions matching TRBD1. The CDR3 covers 15 residues. V dropped 5 bases and J dropped 0; count of bases not matched to a gene: 4. Germline CDR1 reads SEHNR; CDR2 reads FQNEAQ (reference sequence). The CDR3 sequence: CASSLGTDSNQPQHF. In DNA form, the CDR3 reads TGTGCCAGCAGCCTCGGGACAGATAGCAATCAGCCCCAGCATTTT.

Details on this clone: A much bigger clone sits one base away, suggesting this may be a read error. The chain uses TRBV28 and TRBJ2-2; D gene uncertain. The CDR3 loop spans 12 amino acids. In germline, CDR1 is MDHEN, CDR2 SYDVKM. The V and J ends lost 6 bases and 1 base respectively, with 3 bases between them. The CDR3 loop reads CASRLNTGELFF. For the CDR3, the DNA is TGTGCCAGCAGACTGAACACCGGGGAGCTGTTTTTT.

The rearrangement uses TRBV7-9 and TRBJ2-7; 8 bases match TRBD1. The CDR3 runs to 13 residues. Germline V gene sequence: CDR1 SEHNR, CDR2 FQNEAQ (reference sequence). The V segment lost 1 base and the J segment 6 bases; nucleotides outside the gene matches: 2. The DNA for the CDR3 is TGTGCCAGCAGCTTAGGGACAGGGATCGAGCAGTACTTC. Its translation is CASSLGTGIEQYF.

The rearrangement links TRBV7-3 to TRBJ1-2, with 9 bases fitting TRBD1. The germline gives CDR1 SGHTA, CDR2 FQGTGA. This CDR3 contains 15 residues. J gave up 4 bases and V 4 bases, and 7 bases lay outside the gene matches. As DNA, the CDR3 is TGTGCCAGCAGCTGGGACAGGGAAGGGGCCTATGGCTACACCTTC. As protein: CASSWDREGAYGYTF.